This TCR beta chain was obtained from a study of cytomegalovirus exposure and HLA in healthy donors. The CDR3 is made up of 18 amino acids. Germline CDR1 is SEHNR and CDR2 is FQNEAQ (reference sequence). Regarding this clone: A read error may account for a junction end that differs from germline.

The PCR contained 60 Vbeta and 13 Jbeta primers. Only in-frame clones appear in the TCRdb table, and some are missing; sequencing was by immunoSEQ multiplex PCR. The data show about 190,000 clones, around 86% seen once. The receptor was isolated from a woman aged 18-30 years in good health and CMV-seronegative. This sequence joins TRBV7-9 and TRBJ2-7; 7 bases match TRBD1. Sequencing input: PBMCs. The CDR3 bases are TGTTCCAGCAGCTTTTCCGGGACAGTGACTTTAATCTCCTACGAGCAGTACTTC. It specifies CSSSFSGTVTLISYEQYF.